This TCR beta chain was sequenced during a study of T cells in Graves' hyperthyroidism and ophthalmopathy. Regions amplified from RNA transcripts were the TCR beta CDR3 regions. When the TCR CDR3 underwent first-round RT-PCR, the HTBI primer set was used. From the multiplex PCR reads, TCRdb called clonotypes with MiXCR, one entry per CDR3 protein. The sample has 660,000 or so distinct CDR3 sequences; around 21% are singletons. This clonotype was seen only a few times. This CDR3 has 17 amino acids. Per the germline V gene, CDR1 is SGHKS and CDR2 is YYEKEE (reference sequence). V was clipped by 0 bases and J by 4 bases, with 19 bases between them.

The chain has TRBV5-5 and TRBJ1-2, with D maybe TRBD1 (6 bases). This receptor was obtained from a man aged 25 to 40 with Graves' ophthalmopathy. Input material: blood. CDR3 sequence: CASSLVLQGSGSYGYTF. The CDR3 DNA sequence: TGTGCCAGCAGCTTGGTCCTACAGGGTTCTGGGAGCTATGGCTACACCTTC.